This entry lists 21 T cell receptor beta chains sequenced from one sample in a study of response to subunit inactivated influenza vaccine. MiXCR was run by TCRdb on the RT-PCR reads, yielding one entry per CDR3 protein. The sample yields around 750,000 distinct CDR3 sequences, around 21% seen once. The sequencing here drew on PBMCs from blood, taken less than 6 days after vaccination. The receptor set was obtained from a man aged 45-65 years who received an inactivated influenza vaccine.

The chain uses TRBV20-1 and TRBJ1-2; no clear D gene. CDR1 is DFQATT and CDR2 is SNEGSKA in the germline V gene (reference sequence). This CDR3 is built from 15 residues. V lost 2 bases to trimming and J lost 4 bases, with 17 bases between them. The CDR3 nucleotides read TGCAGTGCTAGAAGTCACGGCTCGAACATCTATGGCTACACCTTC. It encodes CSARSHGSNIYGYTF.

This clonotype has more than one count but fewer than ten. The genes are TRBV24-1 and TRBJ2-3, with TRBD1 matching 8 bases. With 10 bases clipped from V and 5 bases from J, the junction kept 7 bases outside the gene matches. The CDR3 consists of 13 residues. Per germline, CDR1 KGHDR and CDR2 SFDVKD. The CDR3 coding sequence is TGTGCCACGAATCAGGGGGCGGTAGATACGCAGTATTTT. Residues: CATNQGAVDTQYF.

The chain links TRBV10-3 to TRBJ2-7, with TRBD1 matching over 7 bases. Looked up from germline, CDR1 is ENHRY and CDR2 is SYGVKD. This CDR3 has 13 residues. J was trimmed by 1 base and V by 5 bases; bases with no gene match: 2. The CDR3 DNA follows: TGTGCCATCAGTCCGGGACAGTCCTACGAGCAGTACTTC. Its protein is CAISPGQSYEQYF.

As regards this clonotype: Germline is not matched at one junction end, which may reflect a read error. The chain couples TRBV28 to TRBJ1-6; D not certain. CDR1 and CDR2 from the germline V gene are MDHEN and SYDVKM. The CDR3 is made up of 13 amino acids. DNA of the CDR3: TGTGCCAGCAGGGTCAGCCTCTGGTCACCCCTGCACTTT. Translated: CASRVSLWSPLHF.

The V call is TRBV20-1, the J call TRBJ1-5; D may be TRBD1 (6 bases). The germline V gene has CDR1 DFQATT and CDR2 SNEGSKA (reference sequence). The V end lost 0 bases, the J end lost 0 bases, and 9 bases lay between the germline ends. The CDR3 runs 15 residues. This CDR3 reads CSARDVQGSNQPQHF. The DNA of the CDR3 is TGCAGTGCTAGAGATGTACAGGGTAGCAATCAGCCCCAGCATTTT.

The rearrangement links TRBV4-1 to TRBJ1-2, with 7 bases identical to TRBD1. The CDR3 spans 18 residues. With V trimmed by 0 bases and J by 4 bases, 14 bases remained unmatched. CDR1 and CDR2 from the germline V gene are MGHRA and YSYEKL. The CDR3 loop is CASSQDGQGGGRSYGYTF. CDR3 nucleotides: TGCGCCAGCAGCCAAGATGGGCAGGGGGGCGGAAGAAGCTATGGCTACACCTTC.

This clonotype came up a few times. The rearrangement joins TRBV20-1 to TRBJ2-7, with 9 nucleotides matching TRBD1. V was clipped by 3 bases and J by 5 bases; unmatched bases: 14. Germline V gene data show CDR1 as DFQATT and CDR2 as SNEGSKA (reference sequence). The CDR3 runs to 16 residues. CDR3 loop: CSARRPGQGWGNEQYF. The CDR3 region has the DNA TGCAGTGCTAGGCGTCCGGGACAGGGTTGGGGTAACGAGCAGTACTTC.

A few counts support this clonotype. The genes are TRBV7-9 and TRBJ1-1; D possibly corresponds to TRBD1 (6 bases). Germline CDR1 is SEHNR and CDR2 is FQNEAQ (reference sequence). V was clipped by 6 bases and J by 0 bases, with 17 bases between them. There are 16 residues in the CDR3. In DNA, the CDR3 is TGTGCCAGCAGTACCCGTACAGGGTCCATGAACACTGAAGCTTTCTTT. Translating it yields CASSTRTGSMNTEAFF.

This clonotype was detected a few times. This sequence joins TRBV9 and TRBJ2-7; perhaps TRBD2 as D (5 bases). Looked up from germline, CDR1 is SGDLS and CDR2 is YYNGEE. The germline V and J ends were trimmed by 5 bases and 7 bases, with 19 bases remaining between them. The CDR3 has 14 amino acids. The CDR3 coding sequence is TGTGCCAGCAGTTTGGAGGCCGGGGTGGAGGAGCAGTACTTC. Translation gives CASSLEAGVEEQYF.

The chain links TRBV24-1 to TRBJ2-3; TRBD2 is a possible D gene (6 bases). V was cut by 4 bases and J by 2 bases, with 18 bases left in between. CDR1 KGHDR and CDR2 SFDVKD come from the germline V gene. There are 17 residues in the CDR3. The CDR3 here is CATSDFGLTRSTDTQYF. The CDR3, as DNA: TGTGCCACCAGTGACTTTGGACTAACGAGATCCACAGATACGCAGTATTTT.

This clonotype was found a few times. This chain's CDR3 is CASSLVLSYEQYF. The CDR3 bases are TGTGCCAGCAGTTTGGTCCTCTCCTACGAGCAGTACTTC. The V and J genes are TRBV28 and TRBJ2-7; D unclear. The CDR3 is made up of 13 amino acids. The germline gives CDR1 MDHEN, CDR2 SYDVKM. V gave up 3 bases and J gave up 0 bases, with 6 bases separating them.

This clonotype was seen repeatedly, ten times or more. The CDR3 DNA is TGTGCCAGCAGTTTGGCTGGGGACGAGCAGTACTTC. Its protein is CASSLAGDEQYF. The chain combines TRBV12-3 or TRBV12-4 with TRBJ2-7; D not resolved. Trimming left V 3 bases short and J 5 bases short, with 8 bases between. The CDR3 spans 12 residues.

V usage is TRBV28 and J usage is TRBJ1-6; a weak D match, TRBD1 (6 bases). V lost 7 bases to trimming and J lost 7 bases, with 23 bases between them. The CDR3 extends over 17 amino acids. From germline, CDR1 is MDHEN and CDR2 SYDVKM. The CDR3 bases are TGTGCCAGCACTCAAGGAGGGGCAGGGGCAGGGAATTCACCCCTCCACTTT. It specifies CASTQGGAGAGNSPLHF.

This clonotype was recorded a few times. The chain employs TRBV20-1 and TRBJ2-5; 11 nucleotides agree with TRBD2. V lost 5 bases, J lost 4 bases, and 6 bases stayed unmatched. This CDR3 comprises 14 residues. The V gene's germline CDR1 is DFQATT and CDR2 SNEGSKA (reference sequence). The CDR3, as DNA: TGCAGTGCTCGAAATCTAGCGGGGGGAGAGACCCAGTACTTC. Residues: CSARNLAGGETQYF.

The J gene is TRBJ2-1, the V gene TRBV10-3, with 9 bases lining up with TRBD2. J lost 4 bases, V lost 7 bases, and 5 bases had no gene match. Germline CDR1 reads ENHRY; CDR2 reads SYGVKD. The CDR3 has 14 residues. The CDR3 is CAIIRLAGYNEQFF. The CDR3 DNA follows: TGTGCCATCATCAGGCTAGCGGGATACAATGAGCAGTTCTTC.

The chain employs TRBV25-1 and TRBJ1-6; 9 bases map to TRBD1. The CDR3 is made up of 16 amino acids. V gave up 2 bases and J gave up 7 bases; unmatched junction bases: 6. Germline V gene lookup returns CDR1 MGHDK and CDR2 SYGVNS. The CDR3 bases are TGTGCCAGCAGTGAAAGCGGACAGGGGTTAAATTCACCCCTCCACTTT. It yields the protein CASSESGQGLNSPLHF.

V gene TRBV2 combines with J gene TRBJ2-3; 7 nucleotides align to TRBD2. V gave up 4 bases and J gave up 3 bases; unmatched junction bases: 7. The CDR3 spans 15 residues. Germline-derived CDR1 and CDR2 are SNHLY and FYNNEI. CDR3 amino acids: CASSGEGRRTDTQYF. The CDR3 coding sequence is TGTGCCAGCAGTGGGGAGGGACGGCGGACAGATACGCAGTATTTT.

This clonotype has more than one count but fewer than ten. The chain couples TRBV27 to TRBJ2-5; D is uncertain. The CDR3 sequence is 12 residues long. The germline V gene has CDR1 MNHEY and CDR2 SMNVEV (reference sequence). V was cut by 6 bases and J by 8 bases, with 13 bases left in between. This chain's CDR3 is CASSQWKGTQYF. The CDR3 DNA reads as TGTGCCAGCAGCCAATGGAAGGGAACCCAGTACTTC.

The chain links TRBV20-1 to TRBJ1-4; D ambiguous. There are 16 residues in the CDR3. V dropped 4 bases and J dropped 4 bases, with 19 bases sitting between them. Germline V gives CDR1 DFQATT, CDR2 SNEGSKA (reference sequence). The chain's CDR3 is CSAKPRPGRDNEKLFF. The CDR3 nucleotides read TGCAGTGCTAAACCCCGACCCGGGAGGGATAATGAAAAACTGTTTTTT.

The chain uses TRBV10-3 and TRBJ1-1; D gene unclear. CDR1 and CDR2 from the germline V gene are ENHRY and SYGVKD. The CDR3 is 13 amino acids. V was shortened by 0 bases and J by 1 base, with 3 bases between the two germline ends. The DNA of the CDR3 is TGTGCCATCAGTGAGTCCTGGAACACTGAAGCTTTCTTT. As protein: CAISESWNTEAFF.

This clonotype was seen only a few times. CDR3 residues: CASSLAWTGVYNEQFF. The CDR3 coding sequence is TGTGCCAGCAGCTTAGCGTGGACAGGGGTCTACAATGAGCAGTTCTTC. This chain joins TRBV7-9 and TRBJ2-1, with 9 bases lining up with TRBD1. CDR1 and CDR2 from the germline V gene are SEHNR and FQNEAQ (reference sequence). The CDR3 runs 16 residues. Trimming took 0 bases from V and 3 from J; bases not matched to a gene: 3.